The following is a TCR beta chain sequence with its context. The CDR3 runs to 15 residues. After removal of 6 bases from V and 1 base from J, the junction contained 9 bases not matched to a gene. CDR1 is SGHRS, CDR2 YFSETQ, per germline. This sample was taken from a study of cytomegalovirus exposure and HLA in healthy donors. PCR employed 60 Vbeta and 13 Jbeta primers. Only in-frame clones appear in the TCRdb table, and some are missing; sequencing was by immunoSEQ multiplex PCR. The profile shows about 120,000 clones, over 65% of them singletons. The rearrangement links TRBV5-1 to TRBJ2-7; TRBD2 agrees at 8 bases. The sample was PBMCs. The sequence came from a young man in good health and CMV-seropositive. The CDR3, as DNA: TGCGCCAGCATACGCCCCTCGGGGGGGTCCTACGAGCAGTACTTC. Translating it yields CASIRPSGGSYEQYF.